These T cell receptor beta chains were read from a single sample in a study of blood T cell repertoires in COVID-19. Assay: immunoSEQ multiplex PCR; the TCRdb copy retains only in-frame clones and omits some. The profile covers approximately 220,000 clones, with 65% to 85% appearing a single time and approximately 7.2% taken by the ten largest. Sequenced sample: peripheral blood. These receptors came from a woman over 75 with acute or convalescent COVID-19. CDR3s include the opening cysteine and the closing phenylalanine or tryptophan.

TRBV6-2/TRBV6-3,16,CASSRGERGSTDTQYF
TRBV12-3/TRBV12-4,13,CASSLAGGYGYTF
TRBV7-2,15,CASSAEGGRYHEQYF
TRBV5-6,14,CASSSTGGSEKLFF
TRBV19,14,CASSIASGPYEQYF
TRBV5-1,14,CASSFGQGANEQFF
TRBV7-2,16,CASSLGQGARNQPQHF
TRBV6-4,16,CASSAGQGPLNTEAFF
TRBV20-1,13,CSASGALAETQYF
TRBV5-1,18,CASSLGIGTSGAPYEQYF
TRBV9,17,CASSAFPGTGVNEKLFF
TRBV7-9,14,CASFLAGLNNEQFF
TRBV28,13,CASRGDRDNGYTF
TRBV5-1,13,CASSLGTSDTQYF
TRBV7-2,13,CASSLQGFRGYTF
TRBV11-2,15,CASTLLAGGPHEQFF
TRBV6-1,17,CASSEAPATGVTQPQHF
TRBV11-2,15,CASSLGVSYNSPLHF
TRBV27,14,CASSPGQGDQPQHF
TRBV5-4,16,CASSLTLAANTGELFF
TRBV20-1,11,CSANRPYGYTF
TRBV28,16,CASSLRRAGGHETQYF
TRBV10-3,15,CAIRTGTGKDGELFF
TRBV18,15,CASSPPTSGEETQYF
TRBV30,11,CAWSLQETQYF
TRBV10-3,14,CATLPGLEFNEQFF
TRBV5-4,16,CASSPRLAGGRDTQYF
TRBV5-8,16,CASSLGQGGRNEKLFF
TRBV3-1/TRBV3-2,16,CASSQGGSGITDTQYF
TRBV27,15,CASSLAARGTSPLHF
TRBV30,13,CAWGGGFSQPQHF
TRBV7-6,14,CASSLKQRHNEQFF
TRBV7-8,15,CASSSRQGLSEKLFF
TRBV6-1,14,CANSDRGVYNEQFF
TRBV6-2/TRBV6-3,14,CASSYPTGAGELFF
TRBV12-3/TRBV12-4,13,CATLRGANAEAFF
TRBV7-9,15,CASTLWGPGTDTQYF
TRBV11-2,14,CASSLWATRDEQYF
TRBV5-8,18,CASSSSPRTPGDTGELFF
TRBV6-1,16,CASSEPPLATDNEQFF
TRBV6-6,15,CASSLDSDSNQPQHF
TRBV2,14,CASSARTANTEAFF
TRBV9,15,CASSAGTGGLYGYTF
TRBV2,16,CASSRDNPANTGELFF
TRBV29-1,13,CSVAGQGNEKLFF
TRBV19,15,CASSMRWDNNEKLFF
TRBV5-5,16,CASSPDWGESGNTIYF
TRBV7-2,15,CASSLGPSGAYEQYF
TRBV18,14,CASSPRDRDYEQYF
TRBV5-4,16,CASSRSGQLNTDTQYF
TRBV7-8,17,CASSSRPGGQGIYGYTF
TRBV3-1/TRBV3-2,16,CASSPPYRGGTGELFF
TRBV3-1/TRBV3-2,18,CASSQDYGVSGSTDTQYF
TRBV4-1,15,CASSRSGNLQETQYF
TRBV15,18,CATSNPPKASGYSNEQFF
TRBV20-1,13,CSASGPYIGELFF
TRBV18,15,CASSPPTGLVNEQFF
TRBV7-9,14,CASSLATGGNEQYF
TRBV9,14,CASSVSSRQETQYF
TRBV7-9,19,CASSMGKAWGDLDNSPLHF